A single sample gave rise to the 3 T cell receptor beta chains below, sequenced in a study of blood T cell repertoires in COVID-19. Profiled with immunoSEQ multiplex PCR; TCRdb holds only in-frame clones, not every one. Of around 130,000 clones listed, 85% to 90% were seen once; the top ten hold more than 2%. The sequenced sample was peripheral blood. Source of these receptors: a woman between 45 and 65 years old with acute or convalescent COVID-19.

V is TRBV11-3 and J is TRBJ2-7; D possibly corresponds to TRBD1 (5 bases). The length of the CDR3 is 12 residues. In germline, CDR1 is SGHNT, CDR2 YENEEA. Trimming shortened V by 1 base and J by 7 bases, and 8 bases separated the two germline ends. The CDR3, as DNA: TGTGCCAGCAGCTTAGTGAAGGGGGAGCAGTACTTC. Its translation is CASSLVKGEQYF.

The CDR3 reads CASSLGAESTEAFF. In nucleotides, the CDR3 is TGCGCCAGCAGCTTGGGGGCAGAGTCGACTGAAGCTTTCTTT. The J gene is TRBJ1-1, the V gene TRBV5-1; no reliable D call. This CDR3 spans 14 amino acids. The germline V gene has CDR1 SGHRS and CDR2 YFSETQ. V dropped 0 bases and J dropped 5 bases, with 11 bases sitting between them.

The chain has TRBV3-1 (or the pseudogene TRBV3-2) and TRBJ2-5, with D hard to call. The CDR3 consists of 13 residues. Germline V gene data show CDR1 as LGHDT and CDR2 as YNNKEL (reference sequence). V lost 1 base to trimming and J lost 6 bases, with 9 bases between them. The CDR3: CASSQGGFKTQYF. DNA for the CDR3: TGTGCCAGCAGCCAAGGTGGCTTTAAGACCCAGTACTTC.